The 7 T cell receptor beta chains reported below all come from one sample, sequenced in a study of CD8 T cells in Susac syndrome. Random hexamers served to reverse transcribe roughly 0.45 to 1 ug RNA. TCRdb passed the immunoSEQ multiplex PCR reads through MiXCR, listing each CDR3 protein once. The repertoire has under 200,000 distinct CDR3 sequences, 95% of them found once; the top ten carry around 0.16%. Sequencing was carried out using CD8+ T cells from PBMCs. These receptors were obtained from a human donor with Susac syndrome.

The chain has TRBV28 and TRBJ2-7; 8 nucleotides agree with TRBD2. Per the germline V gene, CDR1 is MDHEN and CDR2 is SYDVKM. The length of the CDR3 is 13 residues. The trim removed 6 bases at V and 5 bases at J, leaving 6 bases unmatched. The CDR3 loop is CASRRTSSDEQYF. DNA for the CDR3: TGTGCCAGCAGGCGGACTAGCAGCGACGAGCAGTACTTC.

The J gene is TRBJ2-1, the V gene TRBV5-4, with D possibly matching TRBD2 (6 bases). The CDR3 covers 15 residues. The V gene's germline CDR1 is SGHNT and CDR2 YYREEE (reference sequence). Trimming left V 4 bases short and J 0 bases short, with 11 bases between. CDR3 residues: CASSDSGRSYNEQFF. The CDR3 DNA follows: TGTGCCAGCAGCGATAGCGGCCGCTCCTACAATGAGCAGTTCTTC.

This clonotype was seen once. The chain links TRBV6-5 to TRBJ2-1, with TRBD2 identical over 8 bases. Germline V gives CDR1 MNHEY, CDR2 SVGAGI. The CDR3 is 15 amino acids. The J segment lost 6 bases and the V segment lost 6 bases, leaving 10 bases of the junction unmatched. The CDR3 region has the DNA TGTGCCAGCAGCAGTCCAGCGGGGGTTCGCAATGAGCAGTTCTTC. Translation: CASSSPAGVRNEQFF.

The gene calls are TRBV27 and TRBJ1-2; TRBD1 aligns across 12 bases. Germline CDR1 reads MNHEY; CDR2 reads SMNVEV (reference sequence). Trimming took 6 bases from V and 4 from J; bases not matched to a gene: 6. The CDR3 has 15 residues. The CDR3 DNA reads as TGTGCCAGCAGGCCCGGGACAGGGGGCTTCTATGGCTACACCTTC. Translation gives CASRPGTGGFYGYTF.

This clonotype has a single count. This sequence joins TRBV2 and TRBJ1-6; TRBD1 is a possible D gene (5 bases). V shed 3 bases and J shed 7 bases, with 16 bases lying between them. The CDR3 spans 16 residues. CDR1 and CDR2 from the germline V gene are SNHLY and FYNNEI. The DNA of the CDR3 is TGTGCCAGCAGTGATGAGGGGCTTCCATTGAATTCACCCCTCCACTTT. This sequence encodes CASSDEGLPLNSPLHF.

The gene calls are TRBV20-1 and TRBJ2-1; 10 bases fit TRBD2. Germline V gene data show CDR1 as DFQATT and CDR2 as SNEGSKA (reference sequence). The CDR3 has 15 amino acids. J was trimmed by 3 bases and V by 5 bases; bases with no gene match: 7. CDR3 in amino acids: CSASRTSGYYNEQFF. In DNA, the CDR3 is TGCAGTGCTTCTCGGACTAGCGGCTACTACAATGAGCAGTTCTTC.

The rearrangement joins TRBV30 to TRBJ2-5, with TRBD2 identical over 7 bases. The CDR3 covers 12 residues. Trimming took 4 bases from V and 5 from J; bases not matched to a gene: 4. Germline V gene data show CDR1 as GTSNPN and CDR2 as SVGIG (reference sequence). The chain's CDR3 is CAWTSTSETQYF. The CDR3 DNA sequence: TGTGCCTGGACGTCGACTAGCGAGACCCAGTACTTC.